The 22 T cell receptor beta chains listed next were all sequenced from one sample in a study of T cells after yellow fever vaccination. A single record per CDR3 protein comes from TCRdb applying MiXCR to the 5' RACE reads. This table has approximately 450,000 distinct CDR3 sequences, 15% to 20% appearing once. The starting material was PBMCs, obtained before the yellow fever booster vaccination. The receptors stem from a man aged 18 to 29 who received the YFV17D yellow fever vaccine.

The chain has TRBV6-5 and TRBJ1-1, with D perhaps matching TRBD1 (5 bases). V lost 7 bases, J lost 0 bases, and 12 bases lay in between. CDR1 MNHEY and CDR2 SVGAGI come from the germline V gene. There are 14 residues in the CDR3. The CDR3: CASIALGVNTEAFF. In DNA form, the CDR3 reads TGTGCCAGCATCGCCCTAGGGGTGAACACTGAAGCTTTCTTT.

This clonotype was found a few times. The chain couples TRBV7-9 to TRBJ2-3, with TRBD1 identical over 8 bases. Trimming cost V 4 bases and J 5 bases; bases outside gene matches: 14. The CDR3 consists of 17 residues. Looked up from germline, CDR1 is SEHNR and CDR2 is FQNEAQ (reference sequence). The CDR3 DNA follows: TGTGCCAGCAGCTCTAGTGTTGGGACAGGTCGACGAGATACGCAGTATTTT. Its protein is CASSSSVGTGRRDTQYF.

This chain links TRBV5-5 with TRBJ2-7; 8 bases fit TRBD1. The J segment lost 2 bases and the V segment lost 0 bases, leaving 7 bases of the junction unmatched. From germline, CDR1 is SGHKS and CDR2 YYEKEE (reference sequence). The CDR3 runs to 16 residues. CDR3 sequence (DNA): TGTGCCAGCAGCTTGGCCATTGGACAGGGTACCTACGAGCAGTACTTC. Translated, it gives CASSLAIGQGTYEQYF.

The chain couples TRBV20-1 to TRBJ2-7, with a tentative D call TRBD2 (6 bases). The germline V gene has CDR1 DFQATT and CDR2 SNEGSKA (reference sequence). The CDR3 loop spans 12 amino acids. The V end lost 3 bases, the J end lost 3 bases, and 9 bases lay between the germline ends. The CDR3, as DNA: TGCAGTGCTAGCGGGGGATACTACGAGCAGTACGTC. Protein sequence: CSASGGYYEQYV.

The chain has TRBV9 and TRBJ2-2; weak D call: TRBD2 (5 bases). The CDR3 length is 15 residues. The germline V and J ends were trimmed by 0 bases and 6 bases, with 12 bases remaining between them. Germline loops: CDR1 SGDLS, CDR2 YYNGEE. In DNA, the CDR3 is TGTGCCAGCAGCGTAGTGGGAGAAGGGCCCGGGGAGCTGTTTTTT. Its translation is CASSVVGEGPGELFF.

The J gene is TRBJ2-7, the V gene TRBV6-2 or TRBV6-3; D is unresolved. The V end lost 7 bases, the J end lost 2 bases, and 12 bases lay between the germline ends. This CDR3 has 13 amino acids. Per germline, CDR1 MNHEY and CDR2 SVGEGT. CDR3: CASTRFPTYEQYV. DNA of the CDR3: TGTGCCAGCACCAGATTCCCGACCTACGAGCAGTACGTC.

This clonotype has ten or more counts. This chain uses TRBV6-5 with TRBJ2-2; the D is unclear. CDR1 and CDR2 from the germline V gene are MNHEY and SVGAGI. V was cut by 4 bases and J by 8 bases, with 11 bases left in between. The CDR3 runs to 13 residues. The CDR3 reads CASSFRLWGELFF. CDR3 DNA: TGTGCCAGCAGTTTCAGGCTTTGGGGGGAGCTGTTTTTT.

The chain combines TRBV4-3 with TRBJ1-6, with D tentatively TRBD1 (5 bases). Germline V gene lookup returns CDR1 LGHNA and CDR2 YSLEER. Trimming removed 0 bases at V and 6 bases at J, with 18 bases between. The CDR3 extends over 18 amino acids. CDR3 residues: CASSQEFYRPSVNSPLHF. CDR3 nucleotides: TGCGCCAGCAGCCAAGAGTTTTACAGGCCCTCTGTTAATTCACCCCTCCACTTT.

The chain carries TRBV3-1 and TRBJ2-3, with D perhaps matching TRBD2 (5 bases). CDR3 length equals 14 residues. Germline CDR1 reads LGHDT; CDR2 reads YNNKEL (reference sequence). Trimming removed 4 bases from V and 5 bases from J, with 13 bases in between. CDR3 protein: CASSPYRGGDTQYF. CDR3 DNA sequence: TGTGCCAGCAGCCCCTATCGGGGTGGAGATACGCAGTATTTT.

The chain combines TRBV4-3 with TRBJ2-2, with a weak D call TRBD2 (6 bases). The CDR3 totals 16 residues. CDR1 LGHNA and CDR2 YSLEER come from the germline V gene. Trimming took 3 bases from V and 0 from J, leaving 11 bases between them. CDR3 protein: CASSHRAGPNTGELFF. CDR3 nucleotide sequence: TGCGCCAGCAGCCACCGGGCGGGACCGAACACCGGGGAGCTGTTTTTT.

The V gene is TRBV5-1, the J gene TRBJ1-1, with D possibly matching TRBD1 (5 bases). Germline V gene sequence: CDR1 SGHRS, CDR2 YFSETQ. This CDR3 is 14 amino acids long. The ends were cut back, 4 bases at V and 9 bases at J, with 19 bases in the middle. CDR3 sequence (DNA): TGCGCCAGCAGCCGGCCAGGGACCCAATACCAAGCTTTCTTT. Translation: CASSRPGTQYQAFF.

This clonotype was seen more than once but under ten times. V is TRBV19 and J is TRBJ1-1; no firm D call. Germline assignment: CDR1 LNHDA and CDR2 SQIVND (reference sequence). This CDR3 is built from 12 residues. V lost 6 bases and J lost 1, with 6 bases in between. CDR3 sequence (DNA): TGTGCCAGTAGCATCCCGAACACTGAAGCTTTCTTT. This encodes CASSIPNTEAFF.

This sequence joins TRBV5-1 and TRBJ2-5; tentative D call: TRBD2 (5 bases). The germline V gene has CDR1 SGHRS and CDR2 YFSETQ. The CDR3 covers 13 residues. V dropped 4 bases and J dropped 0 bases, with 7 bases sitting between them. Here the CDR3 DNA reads TGCGCCAGCAGCGGAGGAGACCAAGAGACCCAGTACTTC. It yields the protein CASSGGDQETQYF.

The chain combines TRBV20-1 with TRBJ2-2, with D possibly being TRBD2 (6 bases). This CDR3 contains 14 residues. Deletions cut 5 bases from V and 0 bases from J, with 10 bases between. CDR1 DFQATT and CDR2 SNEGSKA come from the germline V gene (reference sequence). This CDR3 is CSAGGTSNTGELFF. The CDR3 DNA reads TGCAGTGCTGGAGGGACTTCGAACACCGGGGAGCTGTTTTTT.

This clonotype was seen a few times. Written as DNA, the CDR3 is TGTGCCAGCAGGACAGACGACAGGGGAACGGAGACCCAGTACTTC. This translates into CASRTDDRGTETQYF. This chain joins TRBV25-1 and TRBJ2-5, with TRBD1 matching 8 bases. The CDR3 has 15 amino acids. The V gene end was trimmed by 6 bases and the J gene end by 5 bases; junction bases not matched to a gene: 11. Germline CDR1 MGHDK, CDR2 SYGVNS.

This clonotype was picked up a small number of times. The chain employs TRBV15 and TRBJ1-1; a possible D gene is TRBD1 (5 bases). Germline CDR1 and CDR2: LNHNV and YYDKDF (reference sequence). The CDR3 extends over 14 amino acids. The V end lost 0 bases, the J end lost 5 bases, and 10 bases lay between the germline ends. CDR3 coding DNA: TGTGCCACCAGCAGAGATGACAGACGGACTGAAGCTTTCTTT. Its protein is CATSRDDRRTEAFF.

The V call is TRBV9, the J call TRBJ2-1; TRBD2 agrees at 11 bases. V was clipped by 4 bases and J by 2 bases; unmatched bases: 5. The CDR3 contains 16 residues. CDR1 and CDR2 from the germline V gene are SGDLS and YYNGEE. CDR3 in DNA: TGTGCCAGCAGCTTATCGGGACTAGCGGCCTACAATGAGCAGTTCTTC. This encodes CASSLSGLAAYNEQFF.

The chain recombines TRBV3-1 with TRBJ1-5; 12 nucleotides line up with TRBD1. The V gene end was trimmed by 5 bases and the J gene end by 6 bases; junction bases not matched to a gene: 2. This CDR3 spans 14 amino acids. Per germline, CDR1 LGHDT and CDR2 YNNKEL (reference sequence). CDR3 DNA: TGTGCCAGCAGCGGGACAGGGGGCTCTCAGCCCCAGCATTTT. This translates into CASSGTGGSQPQHF.

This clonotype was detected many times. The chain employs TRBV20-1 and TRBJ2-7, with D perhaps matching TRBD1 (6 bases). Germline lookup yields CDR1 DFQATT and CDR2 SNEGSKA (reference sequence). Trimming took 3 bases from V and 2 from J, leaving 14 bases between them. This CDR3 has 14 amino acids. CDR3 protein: CSASGTGLTYEQYF. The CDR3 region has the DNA TGCAGTGCTAGTGGTACAGGGCTTACCTACGAGCAGTACTTC.

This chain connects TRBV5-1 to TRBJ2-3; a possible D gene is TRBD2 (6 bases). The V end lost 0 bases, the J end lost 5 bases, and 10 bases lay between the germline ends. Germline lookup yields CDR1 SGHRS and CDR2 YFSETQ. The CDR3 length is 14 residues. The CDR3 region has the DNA TGCGCCAGCAGCTTGGGGGGGGTCCAAGATACGCAGTATTTT. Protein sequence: CASSLGGVQDTQYF.

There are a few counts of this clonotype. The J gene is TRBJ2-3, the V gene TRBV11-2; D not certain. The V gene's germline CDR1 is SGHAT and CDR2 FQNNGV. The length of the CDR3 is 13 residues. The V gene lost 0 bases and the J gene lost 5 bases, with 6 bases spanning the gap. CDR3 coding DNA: TGTGCCAGCAGCTTAGATCTCGGAGATACGCAGTATTTT. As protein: CASSLDLGDTQYF.

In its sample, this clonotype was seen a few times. The CDR3 region has the DNA TGTGCCAGCAGCTTAGCCGACAGGGGTGTTTTTACCGGGGAGCTGTTTTTT. This encodes CASSLADRGVFTGELFF. V gene TRBV11-2 combines with J gene TRBJ2-2, with 8 bases aligning to TRBD1. J lost 5 bases, V lost 1 base, and 9 bases had no gene match. Looked up from germline, CDR1 is SGHAT and CDR2 is FQNNGV. The CDR3 has 17 amino acids.